This T cell receptor beta chain comes out of a study of T cell responses to AZD1222 COVID-19 vaccine. On the study more broadly: It was second doses at about 4 or about 12 weeks that were pooled. Notes on the study in general: Within unmutated variant regions lay the reported targets of nearly half of spike-specific TCRs. Distributed over spike, vaccine-associated CD4 TCRs predominated at 160-218 and 743-854.

Regarding this clone: The antigen is unknown.

The data were produced by immunoSEQ multiplex PCR, yet TCRdb's version contains in-frame clones alone and is incomplete. The repertoire holds roughly 140,000 clones, with 89% as singletons. The material was peripheral blood, obtained on day 0 of AZD1222 vaccination. The source is an adult in good health.

The CDR3 DNA sequence: TGTGCCAGCAGCTTGGTCCGGGCTGGCTATGGCTACACCTTC. It translates to CASSLVRAGYGYTF. This sequence joins TRBV7-8 and TRBJ1-2; unclear D gene. Germline V CDR1 and CDR2: SGHVS, FQNEAQ. This CDR3 contains 14 residues. V was cut by 3 bases and J by 4 bases, with 12 bases left in between.